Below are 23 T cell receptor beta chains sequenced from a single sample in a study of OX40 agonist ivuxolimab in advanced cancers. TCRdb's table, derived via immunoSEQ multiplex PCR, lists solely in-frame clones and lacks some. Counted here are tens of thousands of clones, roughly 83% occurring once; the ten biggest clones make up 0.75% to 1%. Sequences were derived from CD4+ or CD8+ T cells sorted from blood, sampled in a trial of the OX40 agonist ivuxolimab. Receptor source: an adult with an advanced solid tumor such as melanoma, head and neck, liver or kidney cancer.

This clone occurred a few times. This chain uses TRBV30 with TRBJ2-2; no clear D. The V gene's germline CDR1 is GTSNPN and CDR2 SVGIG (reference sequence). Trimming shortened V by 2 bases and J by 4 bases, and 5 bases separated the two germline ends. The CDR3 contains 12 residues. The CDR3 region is CAWSTRTGELFF. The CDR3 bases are TGTGCCTGGAGTACACGCACCGGGGAGCTGTTTTTT.

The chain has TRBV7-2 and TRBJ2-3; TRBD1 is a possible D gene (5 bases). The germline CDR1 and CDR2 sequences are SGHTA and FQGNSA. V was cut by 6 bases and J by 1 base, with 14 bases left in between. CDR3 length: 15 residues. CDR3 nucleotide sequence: TGTGCCAGCAGACCTCAGGGCCTTGGCACAGATACGCAGTATTTT. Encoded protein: CASRPQGLGTDTQYF.

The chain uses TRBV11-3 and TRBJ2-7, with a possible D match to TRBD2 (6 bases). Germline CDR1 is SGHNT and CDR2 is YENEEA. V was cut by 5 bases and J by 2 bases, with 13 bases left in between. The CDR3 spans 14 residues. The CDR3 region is CASSPTRGAYEQYF. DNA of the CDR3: TGTGCCAGCAGCCCGACTAGAGGGGCCTACGAGCAGTACTTC.

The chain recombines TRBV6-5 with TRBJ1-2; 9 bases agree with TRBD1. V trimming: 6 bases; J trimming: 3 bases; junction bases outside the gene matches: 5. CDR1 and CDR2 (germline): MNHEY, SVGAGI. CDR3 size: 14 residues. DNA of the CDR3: TGTGCCAGCAGGCGGGACAGGGTGGACTATGGCTACACCTTC. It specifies CASRRDRVDYGYTF.

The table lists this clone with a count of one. The CDR3 here is CASSPGKGGGYGYTF. CDR3 nucleotides: TGTGCCAGCAGCCCCGGCAAGGGCGGAGGCTATGGCTACACCTTC. The chain employs TRBV4-2 and TRBJ1-2; D ambiguous. There are 15 residues in the CDR3. V gave up 4 bases and J gave up 4 bases, with 16 bases separating them. From germline, CDR1 is LGHNA and CDR2 YNFKEQ.

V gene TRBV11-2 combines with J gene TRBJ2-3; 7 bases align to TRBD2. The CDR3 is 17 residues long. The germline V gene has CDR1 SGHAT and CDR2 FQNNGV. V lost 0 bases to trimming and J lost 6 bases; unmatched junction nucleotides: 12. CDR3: CASSLDGVAGRGDTQYF. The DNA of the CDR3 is TGTGCCAGCAGCTTAGATGGAGTAGCGGGCCGGGGCGATACGCAGTATTTT.

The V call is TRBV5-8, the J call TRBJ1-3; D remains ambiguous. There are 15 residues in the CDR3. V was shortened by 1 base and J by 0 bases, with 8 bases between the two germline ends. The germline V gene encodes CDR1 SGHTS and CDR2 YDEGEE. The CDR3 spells CASSLRVSSGNTIYF. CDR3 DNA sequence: TGTGCCAGCAGCTTGAGGGTGAGCTCTGGAAACACCATATATTTT.

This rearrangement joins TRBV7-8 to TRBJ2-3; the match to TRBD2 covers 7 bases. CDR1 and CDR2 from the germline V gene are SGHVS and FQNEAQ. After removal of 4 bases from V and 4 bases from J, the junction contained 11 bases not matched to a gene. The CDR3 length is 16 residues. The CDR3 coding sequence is TGTGCCAGCAGCTCAAGGGGCGGGGGACGATCAGATACGCAGTATTTT. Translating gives CASSSRGGGRSDTQYF. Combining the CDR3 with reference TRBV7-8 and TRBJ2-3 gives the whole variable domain GAGVSQSPRYKVAKRGQDVALRCDPISGHVSLFWYQQALGQGPEFLTYFQNEAQLDKSGLPSDRFFAERPEGSVSTLKIQRTQQEDSAVYLCASSSRGGGRSDTQYFGPGTRLTVL.

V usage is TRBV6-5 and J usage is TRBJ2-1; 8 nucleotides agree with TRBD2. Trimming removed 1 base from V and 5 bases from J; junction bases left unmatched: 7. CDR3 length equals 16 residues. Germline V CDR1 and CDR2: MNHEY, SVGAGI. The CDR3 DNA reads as TGTGCCAGCAGTTACTTGGCGGGGGGTCTTGACAATGAGCAGTTCTTC. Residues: CASSYLAGGLDNEQFF.

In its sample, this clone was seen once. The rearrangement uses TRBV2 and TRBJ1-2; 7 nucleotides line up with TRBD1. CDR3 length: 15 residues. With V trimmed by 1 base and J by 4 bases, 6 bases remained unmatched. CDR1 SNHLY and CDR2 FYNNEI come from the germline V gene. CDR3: CASSEVPGGGYGYTF. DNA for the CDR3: TGTGCCAGCAGTGAAGTGCCAGGGGGGGGCTATGGCTACACCTTC. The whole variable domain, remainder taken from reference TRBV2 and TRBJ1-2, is EPEVTQTPSHQVTQMGQEVILRCVPISNHLYFYWYRQILGQKVEFLVSFYNNEISEKSEIFDDQFSVERPDGSNFTLKIRSTKLEDSAMYFCASSEVPGGGYGYTFGSGTRLTVV.

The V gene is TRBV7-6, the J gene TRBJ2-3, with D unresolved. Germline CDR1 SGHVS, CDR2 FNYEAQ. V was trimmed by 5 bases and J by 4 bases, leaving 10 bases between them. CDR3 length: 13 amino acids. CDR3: CASSPKTPDTQYF. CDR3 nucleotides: TGTGCCAGCAGCCCAAAAACACCAGATACGCAGTATTTT.

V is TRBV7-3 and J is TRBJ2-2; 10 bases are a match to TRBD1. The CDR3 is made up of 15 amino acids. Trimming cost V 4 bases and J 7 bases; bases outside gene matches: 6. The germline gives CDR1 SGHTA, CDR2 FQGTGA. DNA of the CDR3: TGTGCCAGCAGCTCACGACAGGGGGCAGGCGGGGAGCTGTTTTTT. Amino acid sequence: CASSSRQGAGGELFF.

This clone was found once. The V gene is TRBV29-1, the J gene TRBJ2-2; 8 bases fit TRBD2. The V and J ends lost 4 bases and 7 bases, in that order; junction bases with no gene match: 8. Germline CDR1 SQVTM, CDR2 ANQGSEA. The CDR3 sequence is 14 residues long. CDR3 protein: CSVVRLAGGGELFF. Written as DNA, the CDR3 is TGCAGCGTTGTTAGGCTAGCGGGTGGCGGGGAGCTGTTTTTT.

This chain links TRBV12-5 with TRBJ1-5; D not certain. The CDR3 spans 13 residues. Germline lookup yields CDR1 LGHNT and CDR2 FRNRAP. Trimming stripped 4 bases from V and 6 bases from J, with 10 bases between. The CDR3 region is CASGSEEGQPQHF. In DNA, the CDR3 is TGTGCTAGTGGTTCGGAGGAAGGTCAGCCCCAGCATTTT.

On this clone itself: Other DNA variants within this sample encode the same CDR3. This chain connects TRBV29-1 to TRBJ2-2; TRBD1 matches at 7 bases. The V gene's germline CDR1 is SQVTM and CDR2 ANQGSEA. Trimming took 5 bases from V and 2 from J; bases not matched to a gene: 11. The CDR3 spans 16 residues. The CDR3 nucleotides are TGCAGCGTTCGATCTCCGGGACAGTTAAACACCGGGGAGCTGTTTTTT. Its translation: CSVRSPGQLNTGELFF.

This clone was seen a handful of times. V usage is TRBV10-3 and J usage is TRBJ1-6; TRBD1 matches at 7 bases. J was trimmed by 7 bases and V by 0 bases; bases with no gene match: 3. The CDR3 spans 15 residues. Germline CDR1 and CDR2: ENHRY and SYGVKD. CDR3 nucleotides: TGTGCCATCAGTGAGTCGGACAGGAAAAATTCACCCCTCCACTTT. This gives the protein CAISESDRKNSPLHF.

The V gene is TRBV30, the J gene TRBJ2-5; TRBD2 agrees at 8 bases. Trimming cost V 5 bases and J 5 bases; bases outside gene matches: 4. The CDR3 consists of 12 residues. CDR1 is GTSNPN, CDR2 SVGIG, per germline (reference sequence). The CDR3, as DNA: TGTGCCTGGGGAGGCGGGGGGGAGACCCAGTACTTC. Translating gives CAWGGGGETQYF.

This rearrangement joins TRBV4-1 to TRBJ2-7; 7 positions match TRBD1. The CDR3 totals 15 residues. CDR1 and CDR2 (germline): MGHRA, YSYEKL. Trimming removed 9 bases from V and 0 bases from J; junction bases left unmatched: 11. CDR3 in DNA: TGCGCCAGTCAGAGAGGGCCAGGGGGCTCCTACGAGCAGTACTTC. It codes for CASQRGPGGSYEQYF.

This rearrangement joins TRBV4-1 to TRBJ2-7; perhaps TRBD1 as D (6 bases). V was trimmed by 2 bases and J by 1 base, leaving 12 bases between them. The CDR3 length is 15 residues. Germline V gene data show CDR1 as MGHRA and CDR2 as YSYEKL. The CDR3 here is CASSQYSGESYEQYF. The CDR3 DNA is TGCGCCAGCAGCCAATATTCAGGGGAATCCTACGAGCAGTACTTC.

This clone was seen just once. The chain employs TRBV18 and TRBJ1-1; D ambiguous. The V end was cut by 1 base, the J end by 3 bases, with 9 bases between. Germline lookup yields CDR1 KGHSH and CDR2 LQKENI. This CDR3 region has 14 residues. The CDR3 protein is CASSPQTGDTEAFF. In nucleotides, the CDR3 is TGTGCCAGCTCACCACAAACGGGCGACACTGAAGCTTTCTTT.

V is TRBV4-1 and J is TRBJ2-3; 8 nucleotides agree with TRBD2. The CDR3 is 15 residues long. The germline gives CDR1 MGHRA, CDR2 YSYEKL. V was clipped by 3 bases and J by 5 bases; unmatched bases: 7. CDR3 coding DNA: TGCGCCAGCAGCCACCGGGAGGGGGTCGGAGATACGCAGTATTTT. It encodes CASSHREGVGDTQYF.

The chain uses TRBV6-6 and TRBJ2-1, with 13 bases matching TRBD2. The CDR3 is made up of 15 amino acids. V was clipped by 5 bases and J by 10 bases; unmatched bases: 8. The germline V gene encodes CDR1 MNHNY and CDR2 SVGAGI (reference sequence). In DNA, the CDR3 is TGTGCCAGCAGTAGGACTAGCGGGGGTCGGGGGGAGCAGTTCTTC. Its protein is CASSRTSGGRGEQFF.

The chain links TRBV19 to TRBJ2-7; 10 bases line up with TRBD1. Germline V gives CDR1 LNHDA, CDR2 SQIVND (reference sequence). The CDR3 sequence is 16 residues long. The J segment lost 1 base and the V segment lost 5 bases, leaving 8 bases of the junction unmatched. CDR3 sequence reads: CASSPTGTGASYEQYF. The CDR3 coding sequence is TGTGCCAGTAGTCCAACCGGGACAGGGGCTTCCTACGAGCAGTACTTC.